The entry below describes one T cell receptor (beta chain). Its matching antigen is unknown. The sample is drawn from a study of Ad26.COV2.S vaccination and SARS-CoV-2 variants. Germline CDR1 SGDLS, CDR2 YYNGEE. This CDR3 spans 15 amino acids. The V segment lost 0 bases and the J segment 6 bases; nucleotides outside the gene matches: 5. Repertoires were generated with immunoSEQ multiplex PCR, while TCRdb's copy carries only in-frame clones and drops some. The table records about 320,000 clones, under 90% of them present only once. Regarding treatment: 15 to 20 received Ad26.COV2.S at low or high dose, single or two shots; several received placebo; per-sample allocation not given. Sampling was performed 63 days after the first vaccine or placebo injection. Findings and limits, study-wide: Possibly, TCR breadth and depth analyses underestimated total T cell responses. The study found higher spike-specific TCR breadth in vaccine than placebo recipients. Vaccine and placebo recipients had comparable breadth of non-spike TCRs. Considerable breadth of spike-specific CD8+ and CD4+ T cell responses has reportedly been documented following vaccination.

The source material was peripheral blood, sampled in a trial of Ad26.COV2.S vaccine versus placebo. The chain recombines TRBV9 with TRBJ2-2; 7 nucleotides agree with TRBD2. This receptor was obtained from a person aged 18-60 years who received the Ad26.COV2.S COVID-19 vaccine or a placebo. The CDR3 region is CASSVGGLTAGELFF. CDR3 in DNA: TGTGCCAGCAGCGTAGGGGGACTAACCGCCGGGGAGCTGTTTTTT.